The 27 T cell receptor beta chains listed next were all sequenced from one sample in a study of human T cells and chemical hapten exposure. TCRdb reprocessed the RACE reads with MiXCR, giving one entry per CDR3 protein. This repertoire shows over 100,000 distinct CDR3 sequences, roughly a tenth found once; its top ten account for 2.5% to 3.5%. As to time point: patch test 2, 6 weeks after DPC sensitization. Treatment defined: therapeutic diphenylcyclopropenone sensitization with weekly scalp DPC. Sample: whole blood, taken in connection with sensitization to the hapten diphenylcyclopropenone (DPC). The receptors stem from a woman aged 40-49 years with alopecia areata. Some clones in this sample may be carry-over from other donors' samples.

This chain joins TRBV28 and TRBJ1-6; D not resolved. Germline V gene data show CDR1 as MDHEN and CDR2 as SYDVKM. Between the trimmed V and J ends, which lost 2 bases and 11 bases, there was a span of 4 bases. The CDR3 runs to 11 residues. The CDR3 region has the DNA TGTGCCAGCAGTTTAAGACCACCCCTCCACTTT. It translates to CASSLRPPLHF.

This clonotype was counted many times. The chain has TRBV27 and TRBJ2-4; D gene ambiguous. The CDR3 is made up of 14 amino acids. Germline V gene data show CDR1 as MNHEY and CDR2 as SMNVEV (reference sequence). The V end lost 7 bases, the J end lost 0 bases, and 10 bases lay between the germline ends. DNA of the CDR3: TGTGCCAGCAAAAGGGTGGAAGCCAAAAACATTCAGTACTTC. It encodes CASKRVEAKNIQYF.

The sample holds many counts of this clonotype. Written as DNA, the CDR3 is TGTGCCAGCAGCTTAGAACGAGGTCCTGTCTACGAGCAGTACTTC. Its protein product is CASSLERGPVYEQYF. The chain has TRBV11-2 and TRBJ2-7, with D unresolved. The CDR3 contains 15 residues. Per germline, CDR1 SGHAT and CDR2 FQNNGV. V lost 0 bases and J 3 bases, leaving 12 bases between the germline ends.

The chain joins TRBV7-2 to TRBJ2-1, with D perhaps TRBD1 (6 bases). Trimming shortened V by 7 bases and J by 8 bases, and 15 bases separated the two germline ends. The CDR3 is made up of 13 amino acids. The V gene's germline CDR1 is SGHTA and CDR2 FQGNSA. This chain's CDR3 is CASILGGGDEQFF. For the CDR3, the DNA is TGTGCCAGCATCCTGGGTGGGGGCGATGAGCAGTTCTTC.

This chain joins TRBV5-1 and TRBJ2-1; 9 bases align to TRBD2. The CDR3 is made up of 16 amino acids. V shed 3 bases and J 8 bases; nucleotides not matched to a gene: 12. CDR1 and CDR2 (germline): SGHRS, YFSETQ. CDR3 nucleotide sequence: TGCGCCAGCAGCTCCATGGGAGCGGGGGGTGTGGATGAGCAGTTCTTC. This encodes CASSSMGAGGVDEQFF.

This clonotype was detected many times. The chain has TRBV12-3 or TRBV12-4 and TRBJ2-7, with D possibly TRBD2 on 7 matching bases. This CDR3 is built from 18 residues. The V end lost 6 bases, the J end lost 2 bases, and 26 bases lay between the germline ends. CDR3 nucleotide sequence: TGTGCCAGCAGAGAGGGGGGGGTAGGAACAGGGAGCACCTACGAGCAGTACTTC. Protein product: CASREGGVGTGSTYEQYF.

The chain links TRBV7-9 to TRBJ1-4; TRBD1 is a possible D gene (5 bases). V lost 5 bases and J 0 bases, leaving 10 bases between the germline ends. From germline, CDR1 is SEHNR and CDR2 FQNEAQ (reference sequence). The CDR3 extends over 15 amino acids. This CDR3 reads CASSLRQSTNEKLFF. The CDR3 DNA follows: TGTGCCAGCAGCCTCCGACAGTCAACTAATGAAAAACTGTTTTTT.

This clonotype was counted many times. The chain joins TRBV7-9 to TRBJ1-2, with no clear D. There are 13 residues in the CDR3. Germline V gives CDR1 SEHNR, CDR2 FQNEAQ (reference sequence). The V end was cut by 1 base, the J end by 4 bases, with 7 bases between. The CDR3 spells CASSLGEGYGYTF. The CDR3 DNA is TGTGCCAGCAGCTTAGGAGAGGGCTATGGCTACACCTTC.

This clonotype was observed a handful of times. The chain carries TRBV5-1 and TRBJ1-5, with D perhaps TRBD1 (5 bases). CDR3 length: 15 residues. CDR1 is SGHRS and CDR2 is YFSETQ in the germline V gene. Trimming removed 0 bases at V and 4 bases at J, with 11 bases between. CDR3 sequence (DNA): TGCGCCAGCAGCTTGGGAGGAGGGGTGAATCAGCCCCAGCATTTT. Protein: CASSLGGGVNQPQHF.

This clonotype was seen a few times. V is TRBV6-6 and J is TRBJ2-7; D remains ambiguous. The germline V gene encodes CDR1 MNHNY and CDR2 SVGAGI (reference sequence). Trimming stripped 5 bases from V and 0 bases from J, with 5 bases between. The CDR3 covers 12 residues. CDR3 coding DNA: TGTGCCAGCAGTGTTAGCTCCTACGAGCAGTACTTC. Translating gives CASSVSSYEQYF.

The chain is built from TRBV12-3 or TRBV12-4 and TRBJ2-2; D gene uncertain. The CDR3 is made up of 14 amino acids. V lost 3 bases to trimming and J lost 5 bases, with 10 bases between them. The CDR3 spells CASSFASLTGELFF. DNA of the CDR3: TGTGCCAGCAGTTTCGCTAGTCTGACCGGGGAGCTGTTTTTT.

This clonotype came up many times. CDR3 sequence: CASSPTLGQRDIQYF. CDR3 DNA sequence: TGTGCCAGCAGCCCGACCCTGGGACAAAGGGACATTCAGTACTTC. The chain links TRBV7-2 to TRBJ2-4; a weak D match, TRBD1 (6 bases). The CDR3 extends over 15 amino acids. From germline, CDR1 is SGHTA and CDR2 FQGNSA. Trimming removed 5 bases at V and 8 bases at J, with 19 bases between.

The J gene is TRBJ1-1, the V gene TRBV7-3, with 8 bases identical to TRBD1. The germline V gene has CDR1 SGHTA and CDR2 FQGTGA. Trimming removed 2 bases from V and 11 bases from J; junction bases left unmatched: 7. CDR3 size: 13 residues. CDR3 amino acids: CASSLQQGVAAFF. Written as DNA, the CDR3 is TGTGCCAGCAGCTTACAACAGGGGGTGGCTGCTTTCTTT.

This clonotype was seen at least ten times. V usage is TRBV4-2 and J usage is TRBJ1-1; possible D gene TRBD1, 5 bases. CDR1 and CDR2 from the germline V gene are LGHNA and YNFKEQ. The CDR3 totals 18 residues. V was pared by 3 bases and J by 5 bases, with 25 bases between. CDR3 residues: CASSQGWGGDPRGTEAFF. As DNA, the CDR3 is TGTGCCAGCAGCCAGGGATGGGGAGGGGACCCCCGAGGGACTGAAGCTTTCTTT.

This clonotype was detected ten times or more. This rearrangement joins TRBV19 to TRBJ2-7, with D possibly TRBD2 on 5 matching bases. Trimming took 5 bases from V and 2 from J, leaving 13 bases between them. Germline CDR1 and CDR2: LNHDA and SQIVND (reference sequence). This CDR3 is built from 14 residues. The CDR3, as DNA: TGTGCCAGTAGTCCGGCCCTCGGGGCCTACGAGCAGTACTTC. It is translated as CASSPALGAYEQYF.

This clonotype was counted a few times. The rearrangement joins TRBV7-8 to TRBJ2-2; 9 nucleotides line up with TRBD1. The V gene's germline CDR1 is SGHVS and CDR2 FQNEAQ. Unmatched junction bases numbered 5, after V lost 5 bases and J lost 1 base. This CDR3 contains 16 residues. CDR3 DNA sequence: TGTGCCAGCAGCCACCTGGGACAGGGGAACACCGGGGAGCTGTTTTTT. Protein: CASSHLGQGNTGELFF.

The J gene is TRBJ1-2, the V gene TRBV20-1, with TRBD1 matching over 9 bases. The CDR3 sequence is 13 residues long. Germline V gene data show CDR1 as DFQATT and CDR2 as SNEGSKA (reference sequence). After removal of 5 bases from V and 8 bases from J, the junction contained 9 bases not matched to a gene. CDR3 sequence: CSAALDRGWGYTF. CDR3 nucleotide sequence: TGCAGTGCTGCGTTGGACAGGGGTTGGGGCTACACCTTC.

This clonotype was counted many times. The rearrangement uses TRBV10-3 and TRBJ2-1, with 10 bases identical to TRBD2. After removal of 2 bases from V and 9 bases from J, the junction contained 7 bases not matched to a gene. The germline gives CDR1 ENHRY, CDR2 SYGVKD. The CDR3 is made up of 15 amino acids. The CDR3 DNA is TGTGCCATCAGTGAGCAAGCGGGGGGGCTTATTGAGCAGTTCTTC. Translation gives CAISEQAGGLIEQFF.

The CDR3, as DNA: TGTGCCAGCTCACCACTGGTGTCTATAGTGACGGACGAGCAGTACTTC. Translated: CASSPLVSIVTDEQYF. V gene TRBV18 combines with J gene TRBJ2-7; D is unresolved. V was shortened by 1 base and J by 5 bases, with 18 bases between the two germline ends. The V gene's germline CDR1 is KGHSH and CDR2 LQKENI. The CDR3 sequence is 16 residues long. The whole variable domain, remainder taken from reference TRBV18 and TRBJ2-7, is NAGVMQNPRHLVRRRGQEARLRCSPMKGHSHVYWYRQLPEEGLKFMVYLQKENIIDESGMPKERFSAEFPKEGPSILRIQQVVRGDSAAYFCASSPLVSIVTDEQYFGPGTRLTVT.

The DNA for the CDR3 is TGTGCCAGCAGTGATCAGGGGGTTTCACCCCTCCACTTT. It translates to CASSDQGVSPLHF. The chain employs TRBV2 and TRBJ1-6; 7 positions match TRBD1. The J segment lost 9 bases and the V segment lost 3 bases, leaving 2 bases of the junction unmatched. This CDR3 contains 13 residues. CDR1 is SNHLY and CDR2 is FYNNEI in the germline V gene.

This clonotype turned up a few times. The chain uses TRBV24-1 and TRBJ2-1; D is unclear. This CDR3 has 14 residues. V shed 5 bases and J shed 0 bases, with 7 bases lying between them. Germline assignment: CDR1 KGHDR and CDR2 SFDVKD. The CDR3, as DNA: TGTGCCACCAGTGTTGGCAGCTCCTACAATGAGCAGTTCTTC. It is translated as CATSVGSSYNEQFF.

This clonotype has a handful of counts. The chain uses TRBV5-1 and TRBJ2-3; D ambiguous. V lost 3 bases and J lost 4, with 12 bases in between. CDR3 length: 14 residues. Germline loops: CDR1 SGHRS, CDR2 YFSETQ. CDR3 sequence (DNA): TGCGCCAGCAGCTCCGGCCATCCCCCAGATACGCAGTATTTT. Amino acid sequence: CASSSGHPPDTQYF.

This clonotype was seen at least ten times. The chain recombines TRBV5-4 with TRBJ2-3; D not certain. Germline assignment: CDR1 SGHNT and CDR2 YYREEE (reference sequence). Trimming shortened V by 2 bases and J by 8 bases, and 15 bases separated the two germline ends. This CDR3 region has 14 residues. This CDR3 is CASSFETGLATQYF. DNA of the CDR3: TGTGCCAGCAGCTTCGAGACCGGCCTGGCTACGCAGTATTTT.

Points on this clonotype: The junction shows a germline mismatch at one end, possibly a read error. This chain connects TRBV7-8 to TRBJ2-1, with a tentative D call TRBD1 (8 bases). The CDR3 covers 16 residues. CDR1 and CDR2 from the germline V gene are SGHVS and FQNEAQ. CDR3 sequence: CVSSGEGQALSNEQFF. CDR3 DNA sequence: TGTGTCAGCAGCGGGGAGGGACAGGCTTTAAGCAATGAGCAGTTCTTC.

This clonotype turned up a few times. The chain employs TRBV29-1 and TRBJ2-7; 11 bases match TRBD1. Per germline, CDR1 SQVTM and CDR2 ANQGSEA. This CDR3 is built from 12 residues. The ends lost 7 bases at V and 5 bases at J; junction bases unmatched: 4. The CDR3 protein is CSGRTGGHEQYF. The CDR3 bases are TGCAGCGGCCGGACAGGGGGCCACGAGCAGTACTTC.

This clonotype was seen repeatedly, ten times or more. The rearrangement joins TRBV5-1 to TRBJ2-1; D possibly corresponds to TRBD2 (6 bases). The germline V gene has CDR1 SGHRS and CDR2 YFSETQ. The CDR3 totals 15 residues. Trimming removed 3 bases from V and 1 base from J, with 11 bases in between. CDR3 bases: TGCGCCAGCAGCTCCGGGGGTGAGTCCTACAATGAGCAGTTCTTC. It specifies CASSSGGESYNEQFF.

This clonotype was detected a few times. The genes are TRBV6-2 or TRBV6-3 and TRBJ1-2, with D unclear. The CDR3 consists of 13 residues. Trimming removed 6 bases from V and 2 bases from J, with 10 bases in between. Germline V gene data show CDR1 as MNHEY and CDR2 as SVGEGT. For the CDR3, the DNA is TGTGCCAGCAGACCGGACTTGAACTATGGCTACACCTTC. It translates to CASRPDLNYGYTF.